This record looks at one TCR beta chain sequence and its context. It lacks a known antigen. Within one base of it there is no much larger clone, and no base qualities were kept. Separate from the roughly 650-subject first cohort, the validation cohort of about 120 subjects was the group to which the donors belonged. This record belongs to a study of cytomegalovirus exposure and HLA in healthy donors (dated by TCRdb to the late 2010s). Study-level background: According to a later analysis, one platform produced both the 100 to 150 validation repertoires and the 620 or so repertoires of the first cohort. The study was designed to test whether signatures of past pathogen exposure could be identified by cataloging public T cell receptors. A separate validation cohort of roughly 130 different subjects was used in addition to the approximately 640-subject first cohort. High-throughput TCR immunosequencing, statistical association of individual TCRs with disease status, and machine learning were combined to predict cytomegalovirus infection status.

Beyond this particular receptor, the publication reports: In vitro tests confirmed that three of the cytomegalovirus-associated TCR beta chains recognize cytomegalovirus antigens. The classifier was reported to diagnose cytomegalovirus status with high specificity and sensitivity in both the original and validation cohorts. Of the cluster scores, about 94% were above 0 in a later analysis, which found that TCRs clustered in the first cohort also tended to co-occur in the approximately 120 validation repertoires. The study listed 150 to 200 TCR beta chains as associated with cytomegalovirus. Most TCR sequences were observed very rarely across donors, whereas some public TCRs were present in many individuals. According to the authors, the approach could potentially be generalized to other disease states and immunological phenotypes. A later analysis had no HLA typing for the validation cohort, so co-occurrence there was scored across all 130 or so repertoires.

From its cysteine to its phenylalanine, the CDR3 spans 12 amino acids. Only the CDR3 DNA stays, 36 bases, in frame from base 1. The germline V gene (reference sequence) specifies MNHEY as CDR1 and SMNVEV as CDR2. V drops 3 bases and J drops 3 bases, leaving 6 bases in between. The library was generated by the immunoSEQ multiplex PCR assay. The authors' analysis ran thus. A statistical classification framework was built for diagnosing cytomegalovirus status from the catalog of TCR beta chain sequences. Held by TCRdb, this immuneACCESS table contains in-frame sequences only and omits some clones. Under half of the omission traces to an unresolved V gene where checked; the cause of the rest is unknown. V and J calls and clone size are as listed in that table; D and trimming were resolved from the DNA. Within this sample are roughly 350,000 clones, with 70% to 90% of them counted one time only. The top ten constitute 0.7% to 0.85% of the sample.

This TCR was recovered from a young woman in good health and CMV-seronegative. Recombination linked TRBV27 to TRBJ2-7; no confident D gene assignment can be made. Specimen: PBMCs. The nucleotide sequence is TGTGCCAGCAGTTTTTCAGGCTACGAGCAGTACTTC. It translates to CASSFSGYEQYF.